This TCR beta chain stems from a study of PD-1 blockade in classical Hodgkin lymphoma. Study-wide findings and caveats: Baseline diversity in complete responders resembled that of newly diagnosed patients. The authors excluded patients who started nivolumab under 1 year after ASCT.

The CDR3 covers 16 residues. The germline V gene has CDR1 MRHNA and CDR2 SNTAGT. V was pared by 6 bases and J by 5 bases, with 11 bases of the junction left unmatched. Clones were sequenced by immunoSEQ multiplex PCR, and TCRdb holds only the in-frame ones, with some missing. The sample has about 27,000 clones, under 85% seen once. Relapse was seen in all patients after autologous stem cell transplantation, and brentuximab vedotin exposure was variable. Of note for this clone: The antigen remains unidentified.

The receptor comes from a human donor with classical Hodgkin lymphoma. The input for sequencing was peripheral blood mononuclear cells (PBMCs), taken before the second cycle of nivolumab. The gene calls are TRBV6-4 and TRBJ2-3, with 10 bases matching TRBD1. The CDR3 nucleotides read TGTGCCAGCAGGACCCCGTTGGGACAGGGGATAGATACGCAGTATTTT. Amino acid sequence: CASRTPLGQGIDTQYF.